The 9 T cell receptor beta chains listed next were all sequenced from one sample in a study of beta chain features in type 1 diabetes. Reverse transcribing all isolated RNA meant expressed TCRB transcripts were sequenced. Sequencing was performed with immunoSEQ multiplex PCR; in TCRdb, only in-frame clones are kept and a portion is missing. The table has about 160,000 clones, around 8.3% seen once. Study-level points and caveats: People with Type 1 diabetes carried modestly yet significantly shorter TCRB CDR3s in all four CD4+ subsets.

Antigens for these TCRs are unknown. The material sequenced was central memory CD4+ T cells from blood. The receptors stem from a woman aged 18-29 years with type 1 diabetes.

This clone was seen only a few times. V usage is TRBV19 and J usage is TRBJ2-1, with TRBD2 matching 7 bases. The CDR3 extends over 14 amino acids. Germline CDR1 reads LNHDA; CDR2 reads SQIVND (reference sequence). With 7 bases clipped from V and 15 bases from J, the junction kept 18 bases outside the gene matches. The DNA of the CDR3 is TGTGCCAGTACCCCGATGGGGTCGCGGGAGCTTCCGTTCTTC. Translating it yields CASTPMGSRELPFF. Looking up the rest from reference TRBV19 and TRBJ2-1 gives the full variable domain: DGGITQSPKYLFRKEGQNVTLSCEQNLNHDAMYWYRQDPGQGLRLIYYSQIVNDFQKGDIAEGYSVSREKKESFPLTVTSAQKNPTAFYLCASTPMGSRELPFFGPGTRLTVL.

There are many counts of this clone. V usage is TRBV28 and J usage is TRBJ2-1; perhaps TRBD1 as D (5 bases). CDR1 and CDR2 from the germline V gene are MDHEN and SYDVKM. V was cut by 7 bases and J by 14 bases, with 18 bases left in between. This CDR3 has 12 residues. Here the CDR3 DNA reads TGTGCCAGCATTGCAGGCATGGGGCCTAAGTTCTTC. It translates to CASIAGMGPKFF.

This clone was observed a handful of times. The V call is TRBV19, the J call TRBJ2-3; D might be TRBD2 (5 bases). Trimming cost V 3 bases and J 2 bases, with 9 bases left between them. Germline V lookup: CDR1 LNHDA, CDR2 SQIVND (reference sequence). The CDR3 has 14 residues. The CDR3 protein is CASSIAGFTDTQYF. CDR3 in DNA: TGTGCCAGTAGTATCGCGGGCTTCACAGATACGCAGTATTTT.

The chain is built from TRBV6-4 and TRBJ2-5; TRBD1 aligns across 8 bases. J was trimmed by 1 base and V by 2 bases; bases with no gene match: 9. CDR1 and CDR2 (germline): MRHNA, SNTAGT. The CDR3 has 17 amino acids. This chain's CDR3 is CASSDGTGQGIQETQYF. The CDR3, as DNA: TGTGCCAGCAGTGACGGCACCGGACAGGGAATCCAAGAGACCCAGTACTTC.

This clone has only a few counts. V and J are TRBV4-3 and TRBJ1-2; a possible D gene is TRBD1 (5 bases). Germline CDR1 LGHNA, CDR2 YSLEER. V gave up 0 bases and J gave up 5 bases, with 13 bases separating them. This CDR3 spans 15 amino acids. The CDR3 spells CASSQDRRARYGYTF. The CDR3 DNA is TGCGCCAGCAGCCAAGATCGCAGGGCTCGATATGGCTACACCTTC.

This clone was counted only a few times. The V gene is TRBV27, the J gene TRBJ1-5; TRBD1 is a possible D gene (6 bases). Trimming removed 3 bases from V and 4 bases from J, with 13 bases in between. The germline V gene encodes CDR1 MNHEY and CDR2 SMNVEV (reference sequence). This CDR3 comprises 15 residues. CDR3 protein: CASSLEPTGNQPQHF. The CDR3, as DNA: TGTGCCAGCAGTTTGGAACCAACAGGGAATCAGCCCCAGCATTTT.

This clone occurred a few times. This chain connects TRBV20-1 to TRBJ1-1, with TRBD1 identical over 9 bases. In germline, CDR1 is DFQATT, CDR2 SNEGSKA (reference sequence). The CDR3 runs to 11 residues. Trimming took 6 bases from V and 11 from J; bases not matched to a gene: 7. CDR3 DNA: TGCAGTGCCGGGGACAGGGCGGGTGCTTTCTTT. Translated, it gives CSAGDRAGAFF.

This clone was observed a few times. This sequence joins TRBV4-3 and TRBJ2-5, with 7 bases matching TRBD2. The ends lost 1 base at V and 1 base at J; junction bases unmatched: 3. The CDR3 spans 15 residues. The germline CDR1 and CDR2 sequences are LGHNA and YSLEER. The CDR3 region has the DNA TGCGCCAGCAGCCAAGCCAGCGGGGCCCAAGAGACCCAGTACTTC. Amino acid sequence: CASSQASGAQETQYF.

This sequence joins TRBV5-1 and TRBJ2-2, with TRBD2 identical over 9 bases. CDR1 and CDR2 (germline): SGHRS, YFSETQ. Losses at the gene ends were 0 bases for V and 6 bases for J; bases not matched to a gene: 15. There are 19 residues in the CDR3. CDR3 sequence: CASSLGQGKSGGSAGELFF. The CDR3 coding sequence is TGCGCCAGCAGCTTGGGACAGGGCAAGAGCGGGGGGAGCGCCGGGGAGCTGTTTTTT.